Following are 15 T cell receptor beta chains from one sample sequenced in a study of blood T cell repertoires in COVID-19. Method: immunoSEQ multiplex PCR; TCRdb's copy keeps in-frame clones and lacks some. The sample consists of about 160,000 clones, 65% to 80% of them appearing once. The material sequenced was peripheral blood. Source of these receptors: a man aged 60 to 75 with acute or convalescent COVID-19.

The gene calls are TRBV19 and TRBJ2-5, with no clear D. The CDR3 has 13 amino acids. Germline CDR1 is LNHDA and CDR2 is SQIVND (reference sequence). V was pared by 7 bases and J by 0 bases, with 9 bases between. The CDR3 here is CASNTGNQETQYF. The CDR3, as DNA: TGTGCCAGTAACACGGGTAACCAAGAGACCCAGTACTTC.

The chain links TRBV20-1 to TRBJ1-2; the D is unclear. Germline assignment: CDR1 DFQATT and CDR2 SNEGSKA (reference sequence). This CDR3 region has 11 residues. The V end lost 0 bases, the J end lost 4 bases, and 3 bases lay between the germline ends. The CDR3 protein is CSARDSYGYTF. The DNA for the CDR3 is TGCAGTGCTAGAGATAGCTATGGCTACACCTTC.

The rearrangement uses TRBV15 and TRBJ2-2, with a possible D match to TRBD1 (6 bases). The germline gives CDR1 LNHNV, CDR2 YYDKDF (reference sequence). With 0 bases removed from V and 1 base from J, the gap between germline ends came to 9 bases. The CDR3 covers 16 residues. The CDR3, as DNA: TGTGCCACCAGCAGAGATGGACAGAGGAACACCGGGGAGCTGTTTTTT. Its translation is CATSRDGQRNTGELFF.

Of note for this clone: Other DNA sequences in this sample translate to the same CDR3. The CDR3 is CASSQVGGNTEAFF. In nucleotides, the CDR3 is TGTGCCAGCAGCCAAGTAGGCGGGAACACTGAAGCTTTCTTT. The gene calls are TRBV3-1 (or the pseudogene TRBV3-2) and TRBJ1-1; D unclear. Germline CDR1 and CDR2: LGHDT and YNNKEL (reference sequence). This CDR3 spans 14 amino acids. V gave up 1 base and J gave up 1 base, with 7 bases separating them.

This clone showed up just once. The chain recombines TRBV30 with TRBJ2-7; 7 bases agree with TRBD1. V lost 4 bases and J lost 3; bases outside the gene matches: 3. Germline CDR1 and CDR2: GTSNPN and SVGIG (reference sequence). The CDR3 length is 12 residues. The CDR3 spells CAWNRDSYEQYF. As DNA, the CDR3 is TGTGCCTGGAACCGGGACAGCTACGAGCAGTACTTC.

The V and J genes are TRBV15 and TRBJ2-7, with D unresolved. Germline V lookup: CDR1 LNHNV, CDR2 YYDKDF (reference sequence). This CDR3 spans 13 amino acids. The ends were cut back, 1 base at V and 2 bases at J, with 6 bases in the middle. Here the CDR3 DNA reads TGTGCCACCAGCAGAGGACTTACCTACGAGCAGTACTTC. It yields the protein CATSRGLTYEQYF.

This clone has a handful of counts. The chain recombines TRBV19 with TRBJ1-4; possibly TRBD1 for D (6 bases). In germline, CDR1 is LNHDA, CDR2 SQIVND (reference sequence). The V and J ends lost 5 bases and 5 bases respectively, with 15 bases between them. CDR3 size: 15 residues. The CDR3 loop reads CASSLSTGRNEKLFF. The CDR3 DNA is TGTGCCAGTAGTCTCTCGACAGGACGGAATGAAAAACTGTTTTTT.

The rearrangement uses TRBV29-1 and TRBJ1-1; 10 nucleotides match TRBD1. The CDR3 totals 15 residues. CDR1 SQVTM and CDR2 ANQGSEA come from the germline V gene. Losses at the gene ends were 6 bases for V and 3 bases for J; bases not matched to a gene: 10. CDR3 bases: TGCAGCGTCCTCGGGACAGGGGATGGGGACACTGAAGCTTTCTTT. It codes for CSVLGTGDGDTEAFF. Together with reference TRBV29-1 and TRBJ1-1, the CDR3 gives the full variable domain: SAVISQKPSRDICQRGTSLTIQCQVDSQVTMMFWYRQQPGQSLTLIATANQGSEATYESGFVIDKFPISRPNLTFSTLTVSNMSPEDSSIYLCSVLGTGDGDTEAFFGQGTRLTVV.

The genes are TRBV9 and TRBJ1-2; no reliable D call. CDR3 length: 13 residues. From germline, CDR1 is SGDLS and CDR2 YYNGEE. The ends were cut back, 0 bases at V and 4 bases at J, with 7 bases in the middle. The CDR3 DNA reads as TGTGCCAGCAGCGTAGTGAGTGGCTATGGCTACACCTTC. It is translated as CASSVVSGYGYTF.

This clone appeared a few times. This sequence joins TRBV7-8 and TRBJ1-2, with unresolved D. This CDR3 spans 16 amino acids. V gave up 1 base and J gave up 5 bases, with 17 bases separating them. The germline V gene encodes CDR1 SGHVS and CDR2 FQNEAQ. The CDR3 loop reads CASSLGEVDVVYGYTF. The DNA for the CDR3 is TGTGCCAGCAGCTTAGGTGAGGTTGACGTTGTTTATGGCTACACCTTC.

Written as DNA, the CDR3 is TGTGCCTGGAGCCTAGGTCTTAGTAGCTCCTACGAGCAGTACTTC. Translated: CAWSLGLSSSYEQYF. This chain links TRBV30 with TRBJ2-7; D unresolved. Trimming left V 3 bases short and J 0 bases short, with 15 bases between. CDR3 length: 15 amino acids. CDR1 is GTSNPN and CDR2 is SVGIG in the germline V gene (reference sequence).

This rearrangement joins TRBV9 to TRBJ2-7; 12 nucleotides agree with TRBD2. Germline CDR1 SGDLS, CDR2 YYNGEE. J lost 6 bases, V lost 4 bases, and 8 bases had no gene match. The CDR3 runs 15 residues. As DNA, the CDR3 is TGTGCCAGCAGCAACCGGGGACTAGCGGGCAGCGAGCAGTACTTC. Its protein product is CASSNRGLAGSEQYF.

V gene TRBV6-2 or TRBV6-3 combines with J gene TRBJ2-7; 9 nucleotides align to TRBD1. This CDR3 comprises 14 residues. The J segment lost 5 bases and the V segment lost 5 bases, leaving 7 bases of the junction unmatched. Germline V CDR1 and CDR2: MNHEY, SVGEGT. Written as DNA, the CDR3 is TGTGCCAGCAGTCCCTGGACAGGGGTGCACGAGCAGTACTTC. This gives the protein CASSPWTGVHEQYF.

V usage is TRBV28 and J usage is TRBJ2-2; 7 bases are a match to TRBD1. The V segment lost 5 bases and the J segment 0 bases; nucleotides outside the gene matches: 9. The CDR3 sequence is 17 residues long. Germline values: CDR1 MDHEN, CDR2 SYDVKM. The CDR3 sequence is CASSMGQLIANTGELFF. The CDR3 DNA reads TGTGCCAGCAGTATGGGACAGTTGATCGCGAACACCGGGGAGCTGTTTTTT.

The chain is built from TRBV7-8 and TRBJ2-6; the D gene is possibly TRBD1 (6 bases). This CDR3 is 17 amino acids long. Per the germline V gene, CDR1 is SGHVS and CDR2 is FQNEAQ. Deletions cut 3 bases from V and 0 bases from J, with 12 bases between. In nucleotides, the CDR3 is TGTGCCAGCAGCTTCCGGACAGCTCTCTCTGGGGCCAACGTCCTGACTTTC. Its translation is CASSFRTALSGANVLTF.